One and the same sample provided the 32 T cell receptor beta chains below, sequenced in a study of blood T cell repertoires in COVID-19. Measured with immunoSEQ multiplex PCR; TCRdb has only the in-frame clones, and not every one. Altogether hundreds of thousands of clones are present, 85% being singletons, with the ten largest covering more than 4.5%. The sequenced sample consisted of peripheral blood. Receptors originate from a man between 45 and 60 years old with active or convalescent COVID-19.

CDR3 DNA sequence: TGTGCCAGCAGCCAAGAGGGAAGGGGGCACGGCTACACCTTC. It is translated as CASSQEGRGHGYTF. V is TRBV3-1 (or the pseudogene TRBV3-2) and J is TRBJ1-2, with TRBD1 matching 7 bases. CDR1 LGHDT and CDR2 YNNKEL come from the germline V gene (reference sequence). The V segment lost 0 bases and the J segment 8 bases; nucleotides outside the gene matches: 6. CDR3 length equals 14 residues.

The DNA of the CDR3 is TGTGCCAGCTCATCCGACAGCTACGAGCAGTACTTC. It encodes CASSSDSYEQYF. This chain connects TRBV18 to TRBJ2-7; D is perhaps TRBD1 (5 bases). The CDR3 contains 12 residues. Germline V CDR1 and CDR2: KGHSH, LQKENI. V was shortened by 5 bases and J by 3 bases, with 8 bases between the two germline ends.

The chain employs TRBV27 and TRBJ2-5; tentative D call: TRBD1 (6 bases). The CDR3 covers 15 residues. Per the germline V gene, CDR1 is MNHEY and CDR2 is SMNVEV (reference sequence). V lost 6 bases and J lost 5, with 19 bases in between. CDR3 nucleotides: TGTGCCAGCAGCCGAGAACACCAGGGGTGGGAGACCCAGTACTTC. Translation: CASSREHQGWETQYF.

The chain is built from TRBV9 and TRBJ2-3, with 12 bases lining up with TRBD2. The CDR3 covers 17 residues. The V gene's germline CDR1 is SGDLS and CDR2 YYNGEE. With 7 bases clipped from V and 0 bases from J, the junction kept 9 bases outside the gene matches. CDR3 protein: CASVGLAGGISTDTQYF. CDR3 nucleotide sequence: TGTGCCAGCGTTGGCCTAGCGGGAGGGATTAGCACAGATACGCAGTATTTT. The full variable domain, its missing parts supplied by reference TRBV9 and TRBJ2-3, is DSGVTQTPKHLITATGQRVTLRCSPRSGDLSVYWYQQSLDQGLQFLIQYYNGEERAKGNILERFSAQQFPDLHSELNLSSLELGDSALYFCASVGLAGGISTDTQYFGPGTRLTVL.

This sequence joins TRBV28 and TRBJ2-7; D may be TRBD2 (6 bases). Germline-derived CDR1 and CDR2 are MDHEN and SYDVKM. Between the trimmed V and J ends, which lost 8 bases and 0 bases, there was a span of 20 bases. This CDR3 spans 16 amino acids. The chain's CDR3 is CASSTPAGGSSYEQYF. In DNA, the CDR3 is TGTGCCAGCTCCACCCCGGCCGGGGGTAGCTCCTACGAGCAGTACTTC.

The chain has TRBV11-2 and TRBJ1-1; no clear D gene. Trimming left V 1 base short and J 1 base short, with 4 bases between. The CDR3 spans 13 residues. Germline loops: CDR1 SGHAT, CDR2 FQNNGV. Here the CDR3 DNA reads TGTGCCAGCAGCTTAGCTCGGAACACTGAAGCTTTCTTT. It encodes CASSLARNTEAFF.

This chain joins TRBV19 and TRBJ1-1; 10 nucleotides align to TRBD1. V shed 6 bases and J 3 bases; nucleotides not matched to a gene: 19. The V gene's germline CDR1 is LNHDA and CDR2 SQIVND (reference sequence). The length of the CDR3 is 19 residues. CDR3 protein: CASRQNRDRGGTRDTEAFF. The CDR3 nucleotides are TGTGCCAGTAGGCAAAACCGGGACAGGGGAGGAACGCGGGACACTGAAGCTTTCTTT.

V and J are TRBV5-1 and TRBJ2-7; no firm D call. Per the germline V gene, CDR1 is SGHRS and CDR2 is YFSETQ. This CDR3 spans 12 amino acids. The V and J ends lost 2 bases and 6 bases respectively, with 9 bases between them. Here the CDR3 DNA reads TGCGCCAGCAGCTTTGATAGAGCCGAGCAGTACTTC. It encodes CASSFDRAEQYF.

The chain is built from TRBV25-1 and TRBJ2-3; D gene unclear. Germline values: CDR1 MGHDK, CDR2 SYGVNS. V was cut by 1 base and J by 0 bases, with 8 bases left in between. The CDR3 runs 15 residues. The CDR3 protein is CASSELGGSTDTQYF. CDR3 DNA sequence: TGTGCCAGCAGTGAATTAGGCGGCAGCACAGATACGCAGTATTTT.

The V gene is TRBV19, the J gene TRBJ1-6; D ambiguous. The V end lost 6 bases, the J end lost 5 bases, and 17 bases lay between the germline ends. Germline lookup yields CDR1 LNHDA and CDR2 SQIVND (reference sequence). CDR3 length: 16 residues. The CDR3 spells CASRWASGNDNSPLHF. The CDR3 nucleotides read TGTGCCAGTAGATGGGCTTCGGGGAACGATAATTCACCCCTCCACTTT.

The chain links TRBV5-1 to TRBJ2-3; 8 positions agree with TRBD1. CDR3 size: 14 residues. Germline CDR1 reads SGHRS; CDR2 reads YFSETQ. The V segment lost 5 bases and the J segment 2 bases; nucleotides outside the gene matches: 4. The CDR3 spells CASRWTGNTDTQYF. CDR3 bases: TGCGCCAGCAGATGGACAGGGAACACAGATACGCAGTATTTT.

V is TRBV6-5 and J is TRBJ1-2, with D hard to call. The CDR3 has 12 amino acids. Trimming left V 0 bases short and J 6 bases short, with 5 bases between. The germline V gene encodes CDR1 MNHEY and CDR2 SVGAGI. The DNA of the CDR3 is TGTGCCAGCAGTTACTCGGGAGATGGCTACACCTTC. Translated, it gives CASSYSGDGYTF.

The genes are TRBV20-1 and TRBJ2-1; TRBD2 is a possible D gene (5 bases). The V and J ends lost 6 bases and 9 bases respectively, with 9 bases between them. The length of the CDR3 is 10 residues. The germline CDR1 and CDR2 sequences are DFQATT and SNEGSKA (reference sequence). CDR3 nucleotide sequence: TGCAGTGCCGGGATGGGTGAGCAGTTCTTC. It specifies CSAGMGEQFF.

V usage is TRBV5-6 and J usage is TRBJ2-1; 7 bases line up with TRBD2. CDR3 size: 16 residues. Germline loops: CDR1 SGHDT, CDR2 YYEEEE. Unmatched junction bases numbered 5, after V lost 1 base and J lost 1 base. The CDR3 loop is CASSLTGGGSYNEQFF. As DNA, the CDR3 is TGTGCCAGCAGCTTGACGGGAGGAGGGTCCTACAATGAGCAGTTCTTC.

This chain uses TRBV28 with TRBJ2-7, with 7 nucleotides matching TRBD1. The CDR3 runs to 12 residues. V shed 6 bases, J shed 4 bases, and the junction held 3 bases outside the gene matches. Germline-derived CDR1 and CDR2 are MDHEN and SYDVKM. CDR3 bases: TGTGCCAGCAGAAGGGGACAGTACGAGCAGTACTTC. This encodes CASRRGQYEQYF. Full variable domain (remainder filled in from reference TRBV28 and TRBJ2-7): DVKVTQSSRYLVKRTGEKVFLECVQDMDHENMFWYRQDPGLGLRLIYFSYDVKMKEKGDIPEGYSVSREKKERFSLILESASTNQTSMYLCASRRGQYEQYFGPGTRLTVT.

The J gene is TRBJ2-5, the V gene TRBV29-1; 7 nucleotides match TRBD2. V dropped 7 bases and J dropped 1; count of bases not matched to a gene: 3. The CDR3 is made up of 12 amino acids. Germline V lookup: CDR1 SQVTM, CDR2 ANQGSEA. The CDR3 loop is CSAGGTQETQYF. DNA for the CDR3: TGCAGCGCCGGGGGGACCCAAGAGACCCAGTACTTC.

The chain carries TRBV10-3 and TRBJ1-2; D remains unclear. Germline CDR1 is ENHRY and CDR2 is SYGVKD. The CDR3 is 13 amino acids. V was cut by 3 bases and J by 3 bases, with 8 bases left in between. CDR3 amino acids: CAISDAGDYGYTF. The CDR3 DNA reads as TGTGCCATCAGTGACGCCGGGGACTATGGCTACACCTTC.

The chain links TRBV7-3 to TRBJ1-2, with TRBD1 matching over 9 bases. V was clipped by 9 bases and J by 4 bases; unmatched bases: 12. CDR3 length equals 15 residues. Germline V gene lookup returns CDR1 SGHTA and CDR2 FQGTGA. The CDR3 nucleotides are TGTGCCAGACCGCGGGACAGGGAGACTGGCTATGGCTACACCTTC. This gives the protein CARPRDRETGYGYTF.

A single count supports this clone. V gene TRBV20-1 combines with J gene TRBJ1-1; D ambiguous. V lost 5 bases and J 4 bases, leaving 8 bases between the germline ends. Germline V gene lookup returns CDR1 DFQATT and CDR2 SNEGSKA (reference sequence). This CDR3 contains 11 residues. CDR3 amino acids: CSAPLITEAFF. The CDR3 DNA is TGCAGTGCTCCTCTTATCACTGAAGCTTTCTTT.

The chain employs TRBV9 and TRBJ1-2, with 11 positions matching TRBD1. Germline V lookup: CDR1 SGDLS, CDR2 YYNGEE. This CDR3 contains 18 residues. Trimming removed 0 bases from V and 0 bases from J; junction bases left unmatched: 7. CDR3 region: CASSVESGQGAPNYGYTF. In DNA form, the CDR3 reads TGTGCCAGCAGCGTAGAGTCCGGACAGGGGGCTCCTAACTATGGCTACACCTTC.

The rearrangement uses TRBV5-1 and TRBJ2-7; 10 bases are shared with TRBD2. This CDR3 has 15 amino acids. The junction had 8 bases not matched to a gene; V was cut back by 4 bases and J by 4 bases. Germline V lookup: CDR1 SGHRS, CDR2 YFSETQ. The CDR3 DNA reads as TGCGCCAGCAGCGCATCTAGCGGGAGTCAGTACGAGCAGTACTTC. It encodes CASSASSGSQYEQYF.

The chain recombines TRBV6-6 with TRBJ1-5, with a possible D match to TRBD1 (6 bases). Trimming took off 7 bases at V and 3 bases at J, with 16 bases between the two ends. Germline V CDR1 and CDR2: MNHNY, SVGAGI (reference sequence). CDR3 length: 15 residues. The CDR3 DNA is TGTGCCAGCACCCCTACGACAGGATTCAATCAGCCCCAGCATTTT. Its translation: CASTPTTGFNQPQHF.

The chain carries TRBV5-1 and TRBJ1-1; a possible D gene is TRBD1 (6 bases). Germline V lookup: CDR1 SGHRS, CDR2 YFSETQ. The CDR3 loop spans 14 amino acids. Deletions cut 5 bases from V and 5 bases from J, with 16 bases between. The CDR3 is CASSGGRGATEAFF. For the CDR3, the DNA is TGCGCCAGCAGTGGGGGACGGGGGGCAACTGAAGCTTTCTTT.

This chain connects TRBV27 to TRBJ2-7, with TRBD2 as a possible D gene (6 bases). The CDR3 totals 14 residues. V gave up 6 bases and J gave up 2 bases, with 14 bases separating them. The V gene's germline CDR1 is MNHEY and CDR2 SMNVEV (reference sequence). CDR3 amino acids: CASSSVGGPYEQYF. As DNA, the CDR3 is TGTGCCAGCAGCTCGGTGGGGGGTCCCTACGAGCAGTACTTC.

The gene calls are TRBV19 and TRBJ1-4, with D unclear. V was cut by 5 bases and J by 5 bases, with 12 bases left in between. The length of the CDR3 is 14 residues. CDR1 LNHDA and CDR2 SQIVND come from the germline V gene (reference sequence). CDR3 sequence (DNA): TGTGCCAGTAGTCGCAAGGAGGTGAATGAAAAACTGTTTTTT. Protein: CASSRKEVNEKLFF.

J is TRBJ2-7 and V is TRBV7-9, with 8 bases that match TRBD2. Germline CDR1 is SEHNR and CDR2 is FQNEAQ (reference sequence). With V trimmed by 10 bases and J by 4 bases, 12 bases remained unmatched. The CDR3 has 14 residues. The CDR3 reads CAIPYSGNSYEQYF. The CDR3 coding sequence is TGTGCCATTCCTTATAGCGGGAACAGTTACGAGCAGTACTTC. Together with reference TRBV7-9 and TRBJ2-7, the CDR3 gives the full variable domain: DTGVSQNPRHKITKRGQNVTFRCDPISEHNRLYWYRQTLGQGPEFLTYFQNEAQLEKSRLLSDRFSAERPKGSFSTLEIQRTEQGDSAMYLCAIPYSGNSYEQYFGPGTRLTVT.

The CDR3 DNA reads TGTGCCAGCAGAGGGACTAGCGGGAGTTCCGGGGAGCTGTTTTTT. This translates into CASRGTSGSSGELFF. This chain joins TRBV7-3 and TRBJ2-2, with 14 bases fitting TRBD2. The CDR3 length is 15 residues. Germline CDR1 SGHTA, CDR2 FQGTGA. The junction had 3 bases not matched to a gene; V was cut back by 6 bases and J by 6 bases. Full variable domain (outside the CDR3, taken from reference TRBV7-3 and TRBJ2-2): GAGVSQTPSNKVTEKGKYVELRCDPISGHTALYWYRQSLGQGPEFLIYFQGTGAADDSGLPNDRFFAVRPEGSVSTLKIQRTERGDSAVYLCASRGTSGSSGELFFGEGSRLTVL.

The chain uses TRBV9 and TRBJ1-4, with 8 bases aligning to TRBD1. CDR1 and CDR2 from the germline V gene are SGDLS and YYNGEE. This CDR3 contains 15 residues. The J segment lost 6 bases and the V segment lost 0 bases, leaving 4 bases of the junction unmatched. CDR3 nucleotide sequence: TGTGCCAGCAGCGTAGGAGGACAGGGACATGAAAAACTGTTTTTT. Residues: CASSVGGQGHEKLFF.

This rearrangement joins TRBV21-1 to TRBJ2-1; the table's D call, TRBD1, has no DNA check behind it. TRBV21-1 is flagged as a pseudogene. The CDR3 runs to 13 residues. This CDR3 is CASSPRDRGGQFF. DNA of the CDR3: TGTGCCAGCAGCCCTCGGGACAGGGGAGGGCAGTTCTTC.

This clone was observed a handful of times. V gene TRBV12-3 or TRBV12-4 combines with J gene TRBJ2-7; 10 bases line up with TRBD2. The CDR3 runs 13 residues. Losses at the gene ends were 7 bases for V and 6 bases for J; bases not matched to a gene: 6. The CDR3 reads CASTLAGDSEQYF. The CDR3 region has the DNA TGTGCCAGCACCCTAGCGGGAGATTCCGAGCAGTACTTC.

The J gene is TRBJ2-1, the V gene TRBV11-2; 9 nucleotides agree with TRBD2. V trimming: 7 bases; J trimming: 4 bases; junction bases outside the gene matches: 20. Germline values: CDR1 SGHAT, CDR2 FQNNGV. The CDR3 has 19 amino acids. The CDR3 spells CASTVKNPEASGIYNEQFF. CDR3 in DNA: TGTGCCAGCACAGTGAAAAATCCAGAGGCTAGCGGGATTTACAATGAGCAGTTCTTC. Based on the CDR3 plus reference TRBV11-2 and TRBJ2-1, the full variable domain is EAGVAQSPRYKIIEKRQSVAFWCNPISGHATLYWYQQILGQGPKLLIQFQNNGVVDDSQLPKDRFSAERLKGVDSTLKIQPAKLEDSAVYLCASTVKNPEASGIYNEQFFGPGTRLTVL.

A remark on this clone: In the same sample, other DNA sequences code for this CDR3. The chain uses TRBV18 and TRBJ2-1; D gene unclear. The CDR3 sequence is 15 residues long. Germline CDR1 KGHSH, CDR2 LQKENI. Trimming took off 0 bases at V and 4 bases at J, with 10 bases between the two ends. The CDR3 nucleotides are TGTGCCAGCTCACCACCTTCAGGAACTTACAATGAGCAGTTCTTC. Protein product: CASSPPSGTYNEQFF.